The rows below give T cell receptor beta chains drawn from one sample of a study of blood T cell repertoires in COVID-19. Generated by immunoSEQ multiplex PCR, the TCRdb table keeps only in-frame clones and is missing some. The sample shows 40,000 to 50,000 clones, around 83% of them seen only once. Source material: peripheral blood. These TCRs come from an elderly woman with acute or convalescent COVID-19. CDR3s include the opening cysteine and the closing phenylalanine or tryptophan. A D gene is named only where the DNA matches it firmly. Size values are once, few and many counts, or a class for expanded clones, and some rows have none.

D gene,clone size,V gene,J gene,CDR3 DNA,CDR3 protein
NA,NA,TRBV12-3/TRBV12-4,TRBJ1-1,TGTGCCAGCAGTTTAGGGGGGCGAGTTGGTGCTTTCTTT,CASSLGGRVGAFF
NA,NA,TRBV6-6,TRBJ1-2,TGTGCCAGCAGCAGGGACAACCGGTTAAACTTC,CASSRDNRLNF
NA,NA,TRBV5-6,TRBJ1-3,TGTGCCAGCAGTGTCCGGGACTGGGAAAACACCATATATTTT,CASSVRDWENTIYF
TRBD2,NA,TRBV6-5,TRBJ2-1,TGTGCCAGCAGAAATAGCGGGGGGGCTTTCAATGAGCAGTTCTTC,CASRNSGGAFNEQFF
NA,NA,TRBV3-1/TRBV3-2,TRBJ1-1,TGTGCCAGCAGCCAAGATTTAGTCGGGGGGGAGGACACTGAAGCTTTCTTT,CASSQDLVGGEDTEAFF
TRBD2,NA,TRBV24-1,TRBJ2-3,TGTGCCACCAGTGAGGCGGGGGGGCCGGGAGATACGCAGTATTTT,CATSEAGGPGDTQYF
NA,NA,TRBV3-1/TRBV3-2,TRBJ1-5,TGTGCCAGCAGCGCGGTGAGGGATCAGCCCCAGCATTTT,CASSAVRDQPQHF
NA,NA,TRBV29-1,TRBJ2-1,TGCAGCGTCCTGAGGGGGGGATTCCATGAGCAGTTCTTC,CSVLRGGFHEQFF
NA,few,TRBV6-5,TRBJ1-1,TGTGCCAGCAGAGATGTGCAGGGGCTCGGCACTGAAGCTTTCTTT,CASRDVQGLGTEAFF
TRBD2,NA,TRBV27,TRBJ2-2,TGTGCCAGCGCTACGGGACTACTCACCGGGGAGCTGTTTTTT,CASATGLLTGELFF
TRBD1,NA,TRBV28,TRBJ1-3,TGTGCCAGCAAGGGGGCGGGGAATGAAAACACCATATATTTT,CASKGAGNENTIYF
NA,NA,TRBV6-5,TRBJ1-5,TGTGCCAGCAGAGACAGTTTACTTAATCAGCCCCAGCATTTT,CASRDSLLNQPQHF
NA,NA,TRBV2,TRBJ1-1,TGTGCCAGCAGTTTTGACAGGTTGAACACTGAAGCTTTCTTT,CASSFDRLNTEAFF
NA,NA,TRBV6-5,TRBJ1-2,TGTGCCAGCAGTACCGGGGTGTACGGCTACACCTTC,CASSTGVYGYTF
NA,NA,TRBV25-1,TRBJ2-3,TGTGCCAGCAGTGATAGGGGCAGCTTGGCAGATACGCAGTATTTT,CASSDRGSLADTQYF
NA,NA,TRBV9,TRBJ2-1,TGTGCCAGCAGCGTAGCAGGGGAGTCCTACAATGAGCAGTTCTTC,CASSVAGESYNEQFF
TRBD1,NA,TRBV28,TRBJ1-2,TGTGCCAGCAACACGGGACAGTATTACTATGGCTACACCTTC,CASNTGQYYYGYTF
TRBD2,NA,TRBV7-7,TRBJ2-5,TGTGCCAGCAGCCCCAGCGGGGGGGCCTCCGAGACCCAGTACTTC,CASSPSGGASETQYF
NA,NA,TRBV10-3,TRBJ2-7,TGTGCCATCAGCTCCTCCGCCCGGGAGCAGTACTTC,CAISSSAREQYF
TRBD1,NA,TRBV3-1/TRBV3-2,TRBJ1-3,TGTGCCAGCAGCCAACCCAGGGGGTCCACCATATATTTT,CASSQPRGSTIYF
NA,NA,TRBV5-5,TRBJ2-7,TGTGCCAGCAGCTTTGAAGGGGTTGGCGAGCAGTACTTC,CASSFEGVGEQYF
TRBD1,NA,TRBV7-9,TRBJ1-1,TGTGCCAGCAGCTTAGGGGGACAGGGGGCGACTGAAGCTTTCTTT,CASSLGGQGATEAFF
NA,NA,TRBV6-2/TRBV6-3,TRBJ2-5,TGTGCCAGCAGTCCGGGCACTGCCGGGGAAGAGACCCAGTACTTC,CASSPGTAGEETQYF
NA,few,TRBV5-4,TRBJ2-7,TGTGCCAGCAGCTTGCAGGGGGGAAACGAGCAGTACTTC,CASSLQGGNEQYF
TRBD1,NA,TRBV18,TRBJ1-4,TGTGCCAGCTCCCGGGACAGTAATGAAAAACTGTTTTTT,CASSRDSNEKLFF
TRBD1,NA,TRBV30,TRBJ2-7,TGTGCCTGGAACTACAGGGGCGAGCAGTACTTC,CAWNYRGEQYF
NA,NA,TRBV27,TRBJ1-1,TGTGCCAGCAGTTGGCAGGGCCCGAAGGGGGTGAACACTGAAGCTTTCTTT,CASSWQGPKGVNTEAFF
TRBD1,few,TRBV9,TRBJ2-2,TGTGCCAGCAGCGTAGCCCCCGGACAGGGGGCAATCGGGGAGCTGTTTTTT,CASSVAPGQGAIGELFF
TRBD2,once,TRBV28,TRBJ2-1,TGTGCCAGCAGTTTCCCTAGCGGGGATGTTGAGCAGTTCTTC,CASSFPSGDVEQFF
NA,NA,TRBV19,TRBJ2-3,TGTGCCAGTAGACTAGGAGTCACCAGCACAGATACGCAGTATTTT,CASRLGVTSTDTQYF
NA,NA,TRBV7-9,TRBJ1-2,TGTGCCAGCAGCTTAGAGGCGGGCGGTTATGGCTACACCTTC,CASSLEAGGYGYTF
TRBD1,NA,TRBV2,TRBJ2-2,TGTGCCAGCATACGACGGACAGGGCCCACCGGGGAGCTGTTTTTT,CASIRRTGPTGELFF
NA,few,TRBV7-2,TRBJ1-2,TGTGCCAGCAGCTTAGCAGTAGCTAACTATGGCTACACCTTC,CASSLAVANYGYTF
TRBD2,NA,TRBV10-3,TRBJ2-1,TGTGCCATCAGTGAAGGGCGGGGGGCCCACCGAGATGAGCAGTTCTTC,CAISEGRGAHRDEQFF
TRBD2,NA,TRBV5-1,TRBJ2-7,TGCGCCAGCAGCTTAACTAGCGGGGGCAACTACGAGCAGTACTTC,CASSLTSGGNYEQYF
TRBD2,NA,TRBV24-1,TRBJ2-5,TGTGCCACCAGTGACGGACGGGAGGGGGAGACCCAGTACTTC,CATSDGREGETQYF
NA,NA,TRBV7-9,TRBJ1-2,TGTGCCAGCAGCTGGGGAGGGGAAAACTATGGCTACACCTTC,CASSWGGENYGYTF
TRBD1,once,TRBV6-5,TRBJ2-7,TGTGCCAGCAGTTACTCTATGGGACAGGCCTCCTACGAGCAGTACTTC,CASSYSMGQASYEQYF
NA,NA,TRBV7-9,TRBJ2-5,TGTGCCAGCAGCTCTCATAAAGTAGGAGGAGAGACCCAGTACTTC,CASSSHKVGGETQYF
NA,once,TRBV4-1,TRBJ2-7,TGCGCCAGCAGCCTGGAGGGAGGACCCTACGAGCAGTACTTC,CASSLEGGPYEQYF
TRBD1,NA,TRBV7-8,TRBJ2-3,TGTAGCGGAGGTGACAGGGTTAGAACAGATACGCAGTATTTT,CSGGDRVRTDTQYF
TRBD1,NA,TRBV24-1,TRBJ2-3,TGTGCCACCAGGGACAGGGTGGCTACAGATACGCAGTATTTT,CATRDRVATDTQYF
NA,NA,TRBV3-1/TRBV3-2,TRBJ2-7,TGTGCCAGCAGCCAAGGTCAGCGGCTCCACGAGCAGTACTTC,CASSQGQRLHEQYF
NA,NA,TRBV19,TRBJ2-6,TGTGCCAGTAGTATTCAGGGTACCGGCTCTGGGGCCAACGTCCTGACTTTC,CASSIQGTGSGANVLTF
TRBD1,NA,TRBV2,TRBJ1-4,TGTGCCAGCAAGTGGCAGGGGGATGAAAAACTGTTTTTT,CASKWQGDEKLFF
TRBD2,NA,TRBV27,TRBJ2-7,TGTGCCAGCAGTCCACTACAACTAGCGGGGGCTGAGCAGTACTTC,CASSPLQLAGAEQYF